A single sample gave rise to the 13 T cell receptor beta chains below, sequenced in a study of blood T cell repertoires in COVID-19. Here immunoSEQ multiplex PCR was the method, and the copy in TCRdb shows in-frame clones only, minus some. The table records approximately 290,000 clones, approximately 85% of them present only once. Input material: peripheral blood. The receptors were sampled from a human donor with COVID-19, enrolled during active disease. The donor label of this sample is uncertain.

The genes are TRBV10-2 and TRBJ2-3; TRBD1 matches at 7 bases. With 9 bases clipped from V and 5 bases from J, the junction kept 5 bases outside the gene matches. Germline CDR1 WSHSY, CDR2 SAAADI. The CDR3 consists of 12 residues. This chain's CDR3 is CASIDREDTQYF. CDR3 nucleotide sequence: TGCGCCAGTATAGACAGGGAAGATACGCAGTATTTT.

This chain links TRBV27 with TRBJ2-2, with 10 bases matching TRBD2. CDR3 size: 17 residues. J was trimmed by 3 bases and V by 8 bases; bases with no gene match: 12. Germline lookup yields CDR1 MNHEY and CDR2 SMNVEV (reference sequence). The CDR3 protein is CASLRRGLAGDTGELFF. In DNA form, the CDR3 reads TGTGCCAGCCTACGGCGGGGGCTAGCGGGAGACACCGGGGAGCTGTTTTTT.

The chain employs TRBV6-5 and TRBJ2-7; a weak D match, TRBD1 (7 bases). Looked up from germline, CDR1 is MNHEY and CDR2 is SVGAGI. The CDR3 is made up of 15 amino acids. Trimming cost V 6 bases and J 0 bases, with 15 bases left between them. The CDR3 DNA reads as TGTGCCAGCAGCCAGGGGGGACATCGCTCCTACGAGCAGTACTTC. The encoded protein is CASSQGGHRSYEQYF.

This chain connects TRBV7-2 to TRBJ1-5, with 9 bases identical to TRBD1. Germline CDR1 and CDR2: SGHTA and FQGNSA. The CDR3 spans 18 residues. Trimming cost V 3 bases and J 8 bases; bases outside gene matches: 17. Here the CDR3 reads CASSFGRRDRVSLEPQHF. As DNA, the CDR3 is TGTGCCAGCAGCTTTGGACGCCGGGACAGGGTAAGTTTGGAGCCCCAGCATTTT.

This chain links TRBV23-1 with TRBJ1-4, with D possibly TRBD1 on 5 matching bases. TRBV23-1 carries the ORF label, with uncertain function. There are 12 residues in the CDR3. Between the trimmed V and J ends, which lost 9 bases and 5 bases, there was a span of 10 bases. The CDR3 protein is CASRGSNEKLFF. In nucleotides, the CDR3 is TGCGCCAGTAGGGGCTCAAATGAAAAACTGTTTTTT.

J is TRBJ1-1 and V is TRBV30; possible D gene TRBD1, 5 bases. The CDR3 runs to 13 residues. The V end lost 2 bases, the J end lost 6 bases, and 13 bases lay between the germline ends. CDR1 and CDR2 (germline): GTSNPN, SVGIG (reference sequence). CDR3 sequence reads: CAWSRLGHSEAFF. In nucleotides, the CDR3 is TGTGCCTGGAGTCGGCTGGGGCATTCTGAAGCTTTCTTT.

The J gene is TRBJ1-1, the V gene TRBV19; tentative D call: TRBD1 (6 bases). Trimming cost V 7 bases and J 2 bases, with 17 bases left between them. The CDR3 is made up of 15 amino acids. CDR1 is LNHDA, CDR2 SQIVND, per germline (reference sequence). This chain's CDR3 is CASTLGGRVNTEAFF. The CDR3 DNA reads TGTGCCAGTACCCTGGGGGGGCGCGTAAACACTGAAGCTTTCTTT.

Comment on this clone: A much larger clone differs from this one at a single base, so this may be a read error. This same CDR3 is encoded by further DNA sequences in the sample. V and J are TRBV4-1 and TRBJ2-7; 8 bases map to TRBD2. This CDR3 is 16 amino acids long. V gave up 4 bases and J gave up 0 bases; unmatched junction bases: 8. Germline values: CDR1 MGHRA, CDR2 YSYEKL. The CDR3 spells CASSPRQRGSSYEQYF. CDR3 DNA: TGCGCCAGCAGCCCCCGGCAGCGGGGGAGCTCCTACGAGCAGTACTTC.

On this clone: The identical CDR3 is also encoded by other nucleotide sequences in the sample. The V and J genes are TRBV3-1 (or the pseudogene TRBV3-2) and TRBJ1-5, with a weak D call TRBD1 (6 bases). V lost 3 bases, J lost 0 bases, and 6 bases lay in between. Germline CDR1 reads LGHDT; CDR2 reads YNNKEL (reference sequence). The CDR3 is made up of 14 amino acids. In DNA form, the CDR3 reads TGTGCCAGCAGCCAGGGGGCTAGCAATCAGCCCCAGCATTTT. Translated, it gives CASSQGASNQPQHF.

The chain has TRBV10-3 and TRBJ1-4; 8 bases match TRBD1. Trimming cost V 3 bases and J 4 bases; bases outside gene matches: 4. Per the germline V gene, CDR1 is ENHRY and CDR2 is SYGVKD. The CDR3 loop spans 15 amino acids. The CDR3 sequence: CAISESGQVNEKLFF. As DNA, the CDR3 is TGTGCCATCAGTGAATCGGGACAGGTTAATGAAAAACTGTTTTTT.

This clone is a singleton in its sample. CDR3 residues: CASSGRENTEAFF. CDR3 sequence (DNA): TGTGCCAGCAGCGGGCGGGAGAACACTGAAGCTTTCTTT. The chain recombines TRBV6-2 or TRBV6-3 with TRBJ1-1, with D hard to call. The CDR3 sequence is 13 residues long. Trimming took 6 bases from V and 1 from J, leaving 9 bases between them. In germline, CDR1 is MNHEY, CDR2 SVGEGT.

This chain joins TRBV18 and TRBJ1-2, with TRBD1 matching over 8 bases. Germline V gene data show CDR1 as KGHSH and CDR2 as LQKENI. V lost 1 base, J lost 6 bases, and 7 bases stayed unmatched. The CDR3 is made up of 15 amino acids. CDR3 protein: CASSPHPGQENGYTF. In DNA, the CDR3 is TGTGCCAGCTCACCACACCCGGGACAGGAAAATGGCTACACCTTC.

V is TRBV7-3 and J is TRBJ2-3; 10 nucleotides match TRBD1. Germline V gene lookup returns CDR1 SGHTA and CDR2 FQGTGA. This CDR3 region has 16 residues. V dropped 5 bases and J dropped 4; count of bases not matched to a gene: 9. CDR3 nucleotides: TGTGCCAGCAGCCCCCGGGACAGGGGAGGCCCAGATACGCAGTATTTT. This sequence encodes CASSPRDRGGPDTQYF.